This record looks at one TCR beta chain sequence and its context. The CDR3 loop spans 13 amino acids. V was pared by 5 bases and J by 4 bases, with 11 bases between. CDR1 SGHTA and CDR2 FQGNSA come from the germline V gene. These data belong to a study of blood T cell repertoires in COVID-19. Study-level information: Acute and convalescent COVID-19 specimens originated in the United States, Italy and Spain. PBMCs, B-cell-depleted T cells, or T cells provided the cDNA or gDNA that made up the material.

Original methodology: Amplified reference gene primers provided the basis for estimating nucleated cell counts. This table comes from immunoSEQ multiplex PCR, and its TCRdb copy is limited to in-frame clones, with some not included. The D gene and trimming were derived from the DNA, and the V and J assignments and clone size from that table. The data contain about 220,000 clones, around 81% of them seen just once; the ten biggest clones take up about 2.4%. The source material was peripheral blood. This clonotype originated in a woman in her sixties or seventies with acute or convalescent COVID-19. V usage is TRBV7-2 and J usage is TRBJ1-2; no firm D call. The CDR3 sequence is CASSAAVAYGYTF. As DNA, the CDR3 is TGTGCCAGCAGCGCGGCAGTCGCCTATGGCTACACCTTC.